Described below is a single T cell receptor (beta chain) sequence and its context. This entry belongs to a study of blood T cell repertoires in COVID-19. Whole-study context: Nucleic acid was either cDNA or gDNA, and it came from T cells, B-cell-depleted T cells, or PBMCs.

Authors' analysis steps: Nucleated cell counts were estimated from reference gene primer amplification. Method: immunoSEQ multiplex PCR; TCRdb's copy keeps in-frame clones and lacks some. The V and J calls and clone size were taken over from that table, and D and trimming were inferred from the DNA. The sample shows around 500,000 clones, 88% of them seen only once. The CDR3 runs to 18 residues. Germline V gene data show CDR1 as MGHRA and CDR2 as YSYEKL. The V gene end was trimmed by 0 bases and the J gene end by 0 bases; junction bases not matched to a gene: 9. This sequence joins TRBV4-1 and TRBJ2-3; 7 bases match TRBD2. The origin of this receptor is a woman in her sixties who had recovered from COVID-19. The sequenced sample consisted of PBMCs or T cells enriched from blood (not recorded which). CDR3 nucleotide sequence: TGCGCCAGCAGCCAAGAGGGGGGAGCGGGGAGGAGCACAGATACGCAGTATTTT. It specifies CASSQEGGAGRSTDTQYF.